This T cell receptor (beta chain) was captured by sequencing in a study of response to subunit inactivated influenza vaccine. Overall study results and limits: The study's authors posited that every seasonal influenza vaccination enlists few new T cells.

This clonotype was recorded a few times. The antigen remains unidentified. MiXCR was run by TCRdb on the RT-PCR reads, yielding one entry per CDR3 protein. The repertoire holds 400,000 to 650,000 distinct CDR3 sequences, with 7.2% as singletons. This CDR3 contains 13 residues. Trimming stripped 1 base from V and 6 bases from J, with 10 bases between. CDR1 is SGHTS, CDR2 YDEGEE, per germline. V is TRBV5-8 and J is TRBJ2-5, with no clear D. The clonotype was recovered from a man aged 50 to 69 who received an inactivated influenza vaccine. The sequences come from PBMCs from blood, collected about 23 months after vaccination. CDR3 loop: CASSLKIVKTQYF. CDR3 DNA: TGTGCCAGCAGCTTGAAGATCGTGAAGACCCAGTACTTC.